Below, 23 T cell receptor beta chains from the same sample are listed, as sequenced in a study of T cells in Graves' hyperthyroidism and ophthalmopathy. Regions amplified from RNA transcripts were the TCR beta CDR3 regions. Carried out on the TCR CDR3, a first-round RT-PCR used the HTBI primer set. TCRdb ran MiXCR on the multiplex PCR reads and lists one entry per CDR3 protein. The data show more than 550,000 distinct CDR3 sequences, with roughly 17% seen just once and 15% to 18% held by the top ten. Sequencing was done on a sample of blood. The receptors shown here come from a man over 45 with Graves' hyperthyroidism.

In the case of this clonotype: The CDR3 does not end in the conserved phenylalanine or tryptophan, so this is likely a read error. The genes are TRBV12-3 or TRBV12-4 and TRBJ1-5; tentative D call: TRBD1 (5 bases). CDR3 length equals 14 residues. Trimming removed 6 bases at V and 3 bases at J, with 12 bases between. The CDR3 region is CASSRQGINQPQHL. The CDR3 DNA reads as TGTGCCAGCAGCCGTCAGGGAATCAATCAGCCCCAGCATTTA.

This clonotype was seen ten or more times. The V gene is TRBV27, the J gene TRBJ1-6; D remains unclear. The CDR3 consists of 15 residues. Germline values: CDR1 MNHEY, CDR2 SMNVEV (reference sequence). The V and J ends lost 8 bases and 0 bases respectively, with 11 bases between them. CDR3 DNA sequence: TGTGCCAGCCGGCCCGAGAGCTCCTATAATTCACCCCTCCACTTT. Its translation is CASRPESSYNSPLHF.

A few counts support this clonotype. V is TRBV7-9 and J is TRBJ2-1; 13 bases are a match to TRBD2. The CDR3 is 20 amino acids. V was pared by 5 bases and J by 8 bases, with 21 bases of the junction left unmatched. Per the germline V gene, CDR1 is SEHNR and CDR2 is FQNEAQ (reference sequence). The CDR3 spells CASSVSLSSSGTSGIDEQFF. The CDR3 DNA reads as TGTGCCAGCAGCGTCTCTTTGTCCTCCTCCGGGACTAGCGGGATAGATGAGCAGTTCTTC.

The rearrangement uses TRBV5-1 and TRBJ2-7, with 7 bases identical to TRBD2. Trimming cost V 5 bases and J 3 bases; bases outside gene matches: 8. Germline V gene data show CDR1 as SGHRS and CDR2 as YFSETQ. The CDR3 runs 14 residues. Here the CDR3 reads CASRLGGSGYEQYF. The CDR3 DNA reads TGCGCCAGCAGGCTCGGCGGGAGCGGCTACGAGCAGTACTTC. The full variable domain, in which reference TRBV5-1 and TRBJ2-7 provide the parts outside the CDR3, is KAGVTQTPRYLIKTRGQQVTLSCSPISGHRSVSWYQQTPGQGLQFLFEYFSETQRNKGNFPGRFSGRQFSNSRSEMNVSTLELGDSALYLCASRLGGSGYEQYFGPGTRLTVT.

There are many counts of this clonotype. V is TRBV12-3 or TRBV12-4 and J is TRBJ2-7; unclear D gene. The CDR3 is made up of 13 amino acids. Trimming removed 2 bases at V and 5 bases at J, with 10 bases between. This CDR3 is CASSLKEWDEQYF. DNA for the CDR3: TGTGCCAGCAGTTTAAAGGAGTGGGACGAGCAGTACTTC.

The CDR3 loop reads CASSQQGQGFRETQYF. The CDR3 nucleotides are TGCGCCAGCAGCCAACAAGGACAGGGTTTTAGAGAGACCCAGTACTTC. The chain joins TRBV4-1 to TRBJ2-5, with TRBD1 matching over 8 bases. V was pared by 2 bases and J by 4 bases, with 9 bases of the junction left unmatched. In germline, CDR1 is MGHRA, CDR2 YSYEKL. The length of the CDR3 is 16 residues.

The chain recombines TRBV14 with TRBJ1-3, with a weak D call TRBD1 (6 bases). The length of the CDR3 is 14 residues. Deletions cut 5 bases from V and 3 bases from J, with 11 bases between. CDR1 SGHDN and CDR2 FVKESK come from the germline V gene. Here the CDR3 DNA reads TGTGCCAGCAGCTCTGGACAGTTTGGAAACACCATATATTTT. Its translation: CASSSGQFGNTIYF.

Many counts were recorded for this clonotype. The V and J genes are TRBV27 and TRBJ2-1; a weak D match, TRBD1 (5 bases). V was clipped by 0 bases and J by 4 bases, with 13 bases between them. Germline V gene data show CDR1 as MNHEY and CDR2 as SMNVEV (reference sequence). The CDR3 loop spans 16 amino acids. The CDR3 bases are TGTGCCAGCAGTTTATCCCTTTCGACAGATTACAATGAGCAGTTCTTC. Its translation is CASSLSLSTDYNEQFF.

This clonotype was observed at least ten times. This chain uses TRBV6-1 with TRBJ2-5; weak D call: TRBD2 (5 bases). This CDR3 contains 16 residues. Trimming stripped 6 bases from V and 1 base from J, with 18 bases between. Germline CDR1 and CDR2: MNHNS and SASEGT. The CDR3 DNA sequence: TGTGCCAGCAGCAGTACTTTCCCTCGGGGCCAAGAGACCCAGTACTTC. Its translation: CASSSTFPRGQETQYF.

The V gene is TRBV19, the J gene TRBJ2-1; 10 bases match TRBD2. Germline V gene sequence: CDR1 LNHDA, CDR2 SQIVND (reference sequence). The length of the CDR3 is 17 residues. V gave up 6 bases and J gave up 2 bases; unmatched junction bases: 10. The CDR3 DNA follows: TGTGCCAGTAGCTGGGCCTCGGGACTAGCGCCCTACAATGAGCAGTTCTTC. As protein: CASSWASGLAPYNEQFF.

This clonotype was counted a few times. The rearrangement uses TRBV7-2 and TRBJ2-1; 14 positions agree with TRBD2. The CDR3 has 16 amino acids. Germline assignment: CDR1 SGHTA and CDR2 FQGNSA. V dropped 5 bases and J dropped 8; count of bases not matched to a gene: 8. This CDR3 reads CASSLRLAGGPYEQFF. The CDR3 region has the DNA TGTGCCAGCAGCCTAAGACTAGCGGGAGGGCCCTATGAGCAGTTCTTC.

The chain employs TRBV5-1 and TRBJ2-1; D remains ambiguous. In germline, CDR1 is SGHRS, CDR2 YFSETQ. The CDR3 contains 13 residues. V was pared by 0 bases and J by 8 bases, with 9 bases between. The chain's CDR3 is CASSLVQADEQFF. The CDR3 nucleotides are TGCGCCAGCAGCTTGGTCCAGGCGGATGAGCAGTTCTTC.

This clonotype was observed a few times. The chain recombines TRBV3-1 with TRBJ2-7; 7 nucleotides match TRBD2. The germline V gene encodes CDR1 LGHDT and CDR2 YNNKEL (reference sequence). J was trimmed by 1 base and V by 8 bases; bases with no gene match: 5. This CDR3 has 13 amino acids. The CDR3 spells CASGRGGSYEQYF. The CDR3 DNA reads TGTGCCAGCGGCCGCGGGGGATCCTACGAGCAGTACTTC.

This clonotype appeared a few times. The CDR3 DNA follows: TGTGCCAGCAGTGCCGACTCTGAAGGCGACGAGCAGTACTTC. Encoded protein: CASSADSEGDEQYF. This sequence joins TRBV28 and TRBJ2-7; D is unclear. The V end was cut by 5 bases, the J end by 5 bases, with 16 bases between. Germline lookup yields CDR1 MDHEN and CDR2 SYDVKM. CDR3 length equals 14 residues.

This clonotype appeared once. The chain recombines TRBV14 with TRBJ2-1; 8 positions agree with TRBD2. The CDR3 is made up of 13 amino acids. In germline, CDR1 is SGHDN, CDR2 FVKESK. The V gene end was trimmed by 4 bases and the J gene end by 7 bases; junction bases not matched to a gene: 3. CDR3 protein: CASSPGGANEQFF. The CDR3 coding sequence is TGTGCCAGCAGCCCGGGAGGGGCGAATGAGCAGTTCTTC.

This clonotype was observed many times. V is TRBV14 and J is TRBJ1-6, with a possible D match to TRBD1 (6 bases). V was cut by 2 bases and J by 7 bases, with 12 bases left in between. Germline V gene lookup returns CDR1 SGHDN and CDR2 FVKESK. This CDR3 spans 15 amino acids. The DNA for the CDR3 is TGTGCCAGCAGCCAATACGGGACACGGAATTCACCCCTCCACTTT. Translation: CASSQYGTRNSPLHF.

This clonotype was picked up many times. This chain links TRBV30 with TRBJ2-1; D unclear. CDR1 is GTSNPN, CDR2 SVGIG, per germline (reference sequence). V gave up 0 bases and J gave up 6 bases, with 15 bases separating them. The CDR3 spans 15 residues. CDR3 in DNA: TGTGCCTGGAGTGTTTGGTTGGAGCAAGGCAATGAGCAGTTCTTC. This gives the protein CAWSVWLEQGNEQFF.

This clonotype was counted only a few times. Here the CDR3 reads CASSTSGSIADTQYF. As DNA, the CDR3 is TGTGCCAGCAGCACTAGCGGGAGTATTGCAGATACGCAGTATTTT. The chain links TRBV12-3 or TRBV12-4 to TRBJ2-3, with 11 bases lining up with TRBD2. The V gene end was trimmed by 6 bases and the J gene end by 4 bases; junction bases not matched to a gene: 6. This CDR3 is built from 15 residues.

The chain couples TRBV28 to TRBJ1-1, with 8 bases aligning to TRBD1. The CDR3 totals 17 residues. Per the germline V gene, CDR1 is MDHEN and CDR2 is SYDVKM. V lost 3 bases to trimming and J lost 5 bases; unmatched junction nucleotides: 14. CDR3 bases: TGTGCCAGCAGTTTCGCGCAGGGGGCCTCTAGGCGGACTGAAGCTTTCTTT. It translates to CASSFAQGASRRTEAFF.

This chain connects TRBV29-1 to TRBJ1-2; D is perhaps TRBD1 (6 bases). The CDR3 runs to 13 residues. Trimming pared 8 bases from V and 8 bases from J, leaving 21 bases between. Germline V gene sequence: CDR1 SQVTM, CDR2 ANQGSEA. CDR3 region: CSLTTGIGSGYTF. CDR3 nucleotides: TGCAGCCTCACAACAGGGATCGGTTCGGGCTACACCTTC.

J is TRBJ1-2 and V is TRBV29-1, with 7 bases matching TRBD1. The germline V gene has CDR1 SQVTM and CDR2 ANQGSEA. V was pared by 7 bases and J by 6 bases, with 14 bases of the junction left unmatched. The CDR3 is 14 residues long. The CDR3, as DNA: TGCAGCGCTCAAACAACCGGGACAGTCGATGGCTACACCTTC. Its translation: CSAQTTGTVDGYTF.

V gene TRBV11-2 combines with J gene TRBJ2-1; maybe TRBD1 (5 bases). The CDR3 is 18 residues long. Between the trimmed V and J ends, which lost 5 bases and 0 bases, there was a span of 20 bases. The V gene's germline CDR1 is SGHAT and CDR2 FQNNGV. The chain's CDR3 is CASSLSIQDTNSYNEQFF. In nucleotides, the CDR3 is TGTGCCAGCAGCCTAAGTATCCAGGACACAAACTCCTACAATGAGCAGTTCTTC.

Only a few counts were recorded for this clonotype. The rearrangement uses TRBV20-1 and TRBJ2-1; 8 nucleotides match TRBD1. J was trimmed by 4 bases and V by 5 bases; bases with no gene match: 1. The CDR3 runs 12 residues. Germline V gene sequence: CDR1 DFQATT, CDR2 SNEGSKA (reference sequence). CDR3 region: CSAWTGYNEQFF. As DNA, the CDR3 is TGCAGTGCTTGGACAGGGTACAATGAGCAGTTCTTC.